These 28 T cell receptor beta chains were all obtained from the same sample, sequenced in a study of blood T cells in healthy people across ages. Alongside a J-beta primer mix, a sample-barcoded 5' primer served in a second PCR lasting about 6 to 12 cycles. One entry per CDR3 protein, called by TCRdb with MiXCR from the 5' RACE reads. The sample carries fewer than 900,000 distinct CDR3 sequences, approximately 39% recorded once. Material for sequencing was blood. Receptor source: a woman aged 55 to 70 in good health.

This chain joins TRBV24-1 and TRBJ2-5; D is undetermined. V was clipped by 9 bases and J by 2 bases, with 9 bases between them. The CDR3 consists of 12 residues. Germline lookup yields CDR1 KGHDR and CDR2 SFDVKD. This CDR3 reads CATSFRQETQYF. The CDR3, as DNA: TGTGCCACCTCCTTTCGACAAGAGACCCAGTACTTC.

This clonotype was recorded a few times. The CDR3 here is CSARAGFGQYF. The CDR3 DNA reads as TGCAGTGCTAGAGCCGGGTTTGGGCAGTATTTT. The chain joins TRBV20-1 to TRBJ2-3; D uncertain. This CDR3 spans 11 amino acids. Germline values: CDR1 DFQATT, CDR2 SNEGSKA (reference sequence). With 1 base removed from V and 11 bases from J, the gap between germline ends came to 10 bases.

The rearrangement uses TRBV5-1 and TRBJ2-5; TRBD2 agrees at 11 bases. Germline assignment: CDR1 SGHRS and CDR2 YFSETQ. V was pared by 0 bases and J by 5 bases, with 6 bases of the junction left unmatched. The CDR3 is made up of 16 amino acids. In DNA, the CDR3 is TGCGCCAGCAGCTTGGTAGCGGGAGGGCCCATCGAGACCCAGTACTTC. This sequence encodes CASSLVAGGPIETQYF.

This chain joins TRBV4-1 and TRBJ2-1; no reliable D call. This CDR3 region has 14 residues. The V gene's germline CDR1 is MGHRA and CDR2 YSYEKL. V lost 2 bases and J 1 base, leaving 6 bases between the germline ends. The CDR3 reads CASSQPLSYNEQFF. The CDR3 coding sequence is TGCGCCAGCAGCCAACCCCTTTCCTACAATGAGCAGTTCTTC.

The sample holds many counts of this clonotype. Compared with germline, one end of the junction differs, possibly owing to a read error. This chain links TRBV7-7 with TRBJ2-7, with 7 bases aligning to TRBD2. CDR1 is SSHAT, CDR2 FNYEAQ, per germline (reference sequence). The length of the CDR3 is 14 residues. CDR3 DNA: TGTGCTAGCAGCGTGGGGGGGGGTGCCTACGAGCAGTACTTC. This translates into CASSVGGGAYEQYF.

V gene TRBV4-3 combines with J gene TRBJ2-3; perhaps TRBD2 as D (6 bases). This CDR3 contains 16 residues. In germline, CDR1 is LGHNA, CDR2 YSLEER. V lost 2 bases, J lost 2 bases, and 14 bases lay in between. The CDR3 reads CASSQQTGLNTDTQYF. Written as DNA, the CDR3 is TGCGCCAGCAGCCAACAAACCGGACTAAACACAGATACGCAGTATTTT.

Only a few counts were recorded for this clonotype. The chain recombines TRBV9 with TRBJ1-1, with 9 bases aligning to TRBD1. Germline loops: CDR1 SGDLS, CDR2 YYNGEE. The CDR3 spans 14 residues. After removal of 4 bases from V and 4 bases from J, the junction contained 5 bases not matched to a gene. CDR3 amino acids: CASSPRTGVTEAFF. The CDR3 region has the DNA TGTGCCAGCAGCCCCCGGACAGGGGTCACTGAAGCTTTCTTT.

The rearrangement links TRBV27 to TRBJ2-2; 7 bases match TRBD2. Trimming cost V 2 bases and J 6 bases; bases outside gene matches: 3. The CDR3 is made up of 14 amino acids. Looked up from germline, CDR1 is MNHEY and CDR2 is SMNVEV (reference sequence). In nucleotides, the CDR3 is TGTGCCAGCAGTTTAGCGGGAGCTTCCGGGGAGCTGTTTTTT. Residues: CASSLAGASGELFF.

J is TRBJ2-1 and V is TRBV19; D remains unclear. Germline V gene lookup returns CDR1 LNHDA and CDR2 SQIVND (reference sequence). The CDR3 loop spans 13 amino acids. V was trimmed by 3 bases and J by 6 bases, leaving 9 bases between them. The CDR3 spells CASSIGLGNEQFF. The CDR3 DNA sequence: TGTGCCAGTAGTATTGGCCTCGGCAATGAGCAGTTCTTC.

This clonotype was seen only once. Since a much larger clone is just one base distant, this may be a read error. The chain links TRBV12-3 or TRBV12-4 to TRBJ2-7; no firm D call. Deletions cut 5 bases from V and 7 bases from J, with 24 bases between. The CDR3 contains 16 residues. The CDR3 region is CASSPSRGPGDNEQYF. CDR3 DNA: TGTGCCAGCAGTCCCTCCCGAGGTCCCGGCGACAATGAGCAGTACTTC.

This sequence joins TRBV7-8 and TRBJ2-5; D is perhaps TRBD2 (6 bases). The CDR3 spans 14 residues. The V end lost 1 base, the J end lost 11 bases, and 17 bases lay between the germline ends. Germline V lookup: CDR1 SGHVS, CDR2 FQNEAQ. DNA of the CDR3: TGTGCCAGCAGCTTAGGGGCACGGGGGAATGAGCAGTACTTC. This codes for CASSLGARGNEQYF. Full variable domain (remainder filled in from reference TRBV7-8 and TRBJ2-5): GAGVSQSPRYKVAKRGQDVALRCDPISGHVSLFWYQQALGQGPEFLTYFQNEAQLDKSGLPSDRFFAERPEGSVSTLKIQRTQQEDSAVYLCASSLGARGNEQYFGPGTRLLVL.

The CDR3 protein is CASSLVAGQTQETQYF. The CDR3 DNA follows: TGCGCCAGCAGCTTGGTGGCCGGACAGACCCAAGAGACCCAGTACTTC. This chain uses TRBV5-1 with TRBJ2-5; D possibly corresponds to TRBD1 (6 bases). Germline loops: CDR1 SGHRS, CDR2 YFSETQ. The CDR3 is 16 residues long. V gave up 0 bases and J gave up 1 base, with 13 bases separating them. Combining the CDR3 with reference TRBV5-1 and TRBJ2-5 gives the whole variable domain KAGVTQTPRYLIKTRGQQVTLSCSPISGHRSVSWYQQTPGQGLQFLFEYFSETQRNKGNFPGRFSGRQFSNSRSEMNVSTLELGDSALYLCASSLVAGQTQETQYFGPGTRLLVL.

Of note for this clonotype: A much larger clone differs from this one at a single base, so this may be a read error. The chain joins TRBV18 to TRBJ2-5; D perhaps matches TRBD2 (5 bases). This CDR3 comprises 12 residues. Trimming pared 5 bases from V and 11 bases from J, leaving 15 bases between. Germline V gene lookup returns CDR1 KGHSH and CDR2 LQKENI. The CDR3 here is CASSTDLAEQYF. CDR3 bases: TGTGCCAGCTCAACGGACTTGGCTGAGCAGTACTTC.

The V gene is TRBV12-3 or TRBV12-4, the J gene TRBJ2-5; TRBD2 aligns across 7 bases. J lost 1 base, V lost 7 bases, and 6 bases had no gene match. The CDR3 is 14 amino acids. The CDR3 spells CASTPGGVQETQYF. Written as DNA, the CDR3 is TGTGCCAGCACCCCGGGGGGAGTCCAAGAGACCCAGTACTTC.

In this sample, this clonotype turned up once. The junction does not match germline at one end; this may be a read error. This chain connects TRBV11-1 to TRBJ2-1; D unclear. Germline V CDR1 and CDR2: SGHAT, FQDESV (reference sequence). The CDR3 runs 16 residues. The CDR3, as DNA: TGTGCCAGCAGCTTAGCGATCCCAACTATTTACAATAAGCAGTTCTTC. It yields the protein CASSLAIPTIYNKQFF. Variable domain in full (rest from reference TRBV11-1 and TRBJ2-1): EAEVAQSPRYKITEKSQAVAFWCDPISGHATLYWYRQILGQGPELLVQFQDESVVDDSQLPKDRFSAERLKGVDSTLKIQPAELGDSAMYLCASSLAIPTIYNKQFFGPGTRLTVL.

The chain combines TRBV20-1 with TRBJ2-3; 14 bases agree with TRBD2. The CDR3 is 16 amino acids. Germline V gene sequence: CDR1 DFQATT, CDR2 SNEGSKA (reference sequence). Trimming cost V 4 bases and J 2 bases; bases outside gene matches: 5. CDR3 residues: CSATGTSGGPTDTQYF. The CDR3 DNA reads TGCAGTGCTACCGGGACTAGCGGGGGCCCCACAGATACGCAGTATTTT.

This clonotype was detected once. V is TRBV20-1 and J is TRBJ2-3; 11 bases fit TRBD2. Trimming took 3 bases from V and 2 from J; bases not matched to a gene: 4. Germline V gives CDR1 DFQATT, CDR2 SNEGSKA (reference sequence). This CDR3 has 15 amino acids. Here the CDR3 reads CSARGTSGFTDTQYF. Here the CDR3 DNA reads TGCAGTGCTAGGGGGACTAGCGGATTCACAGATACGCAGTATTTT.

The gene calls are TRBV3-1 and TRBJ2-1; tentative D call: TRBD2 (6 bases). TRBJ2-7 matches the DNA end more closely, so the J call is doubtful. From germline, CDR1 is LGHDT and CDR2 YNNKEL (reference sequence). CDR3 length: 13 residues. The CDR3 bases are TGTGCCAGCGGGGACTTGTCCTACAATGAGCAGTACTTC. Translating gives CASGDLSYNEQYF.

The chain employs TRBV25-1 and TRBJ2-7; perhaps TRBD1 as D (6 bases). Germline V gives CDR1 MGHDK, CDR2 SYGVNS. The CDR3 loop spans 13 amino acids. V dropped 4 bases and J dropped 4 bases, with 11 bases sitting between them. CDR3 amino acids: CASSGGQPYEQYF. In nucleotides, the CDR3 is TGTGCCAGCAGTGGTGGACAGCCTTACGAGCAGTACTTC.

This clonotype was counted a single time. The V and J genes are TRBV9 and TRBJ2-3; TRBD2 matches at 11 bases. V lost 4 bases to trimming and J lost 5 bases; unmatched junction nucleotides: 15. The CDR3 has 18 amino acids. From germline, CDR1 is SGDLS and CDR2 YYNGEE. The CDR3: CASSPRLAGSLYIDTQYF. The CDR3 DNA is TGTGCCAGCAGCCCCCGACTAGCGGGGTCTCTTTACATAGATACGCAGTATTTT. Drawing the rest from reference TRBV9 and TRBJ2-3, the complete variable domain is DSGVTQTPKHLITATGQRVTLRCSPRSGDLSVYWYQQSLDQGLQFLIQYYNGEERAKGNILERFSAQQFPDLHSELNLSSLELGDSALYFCASSPRLAGSLYIDTQYFGPGTRLTVL.

The CDR3 spells CASSSRDREGNEQFF. In DNA form, the CDR3 reads TGTGCCAGCTCGTCCCGGGACAGGGAGGGAAATGAGCAGTTCTTC. The rearrangement joins TRBV28 to TRBJ2-1; 9 nucleotides line up with TRBD1. With 8 bases clipped from V and 7 bases from J, the junction kept 12 bases outside the gene matches. The length of the CDR3 is 15 residues. Germline V gives CDR1 MDHEN, CDR2 SYDVKM.

This clonotype was seen ten or more times. The rearrangement links TRBV29-1 to TRBJ2-4; the match to TRBD1 covers 9 bases. Per the germline V gene, CDR1 is SQVTM and CDR2 is ANQGSEA. This CDR3 is 12 amino acids long. J was trimmed by 7 bases and V by 7 bases; bases with no gene match: 5. The CDR3 DNA reads as TGCAGCGGGGGGACAGGGACGAACATTCAGTACTTC. Amino acid sequence: CSGGTGTNIQYF.

This rearrangement joins TRBV5-1 to TRBJ1-1, with D perhaps TRBD1 (5 bases). Germline V CDR1 and CDR2: SGHRS, YFSETQ. Deletions cut 1 base from V and 2 bases from J, with 24 bases between. This CDR3 comprises 19 residues. CDR3 amino acids: CASSLRTGGGERRNTEAFF. In DNA form, the CDR3 reads TGCGCCAGCAGCTTGCGGACCGGGGGGGGTGAAAGGCGAAACACTGAAGCTTTCTTT.

The V and J genes are TRBV5-1 and TRBJ2-3; D gene ambiguous. V shed 0 bases and J shed 13 bases, with 15 bases lying between them. The CDR3 contains 13 residues. CDR1 and CDR2 (germline): SGHRS, YFSETQ. The CDR3 DNA is TGCGCCAGCAGCTTGGGTCGCGGTAAGACCGAGTATTTT. Amino acids: CASSLGRGKTEYF.

This CDR3 reads CASSLSGRAPGDTQYF. The CDR3 nucleotides are TGCGCCAGCAGCTTGAGCGGGAGGGCCCCAGGAGATACGCAGTATTTT. The rearrangement joins TRBV5-1 to TRBJ2-3; the match to TRBD2 covers 10 bases. CDR1 and CDR2 (germline): SGHRS, YFSETQ. V was pared by 1 base and J by 5 bases, with 7 bases of the junction left unmatched. The length of the CDR3 is 16 residues.

This clonotype was seen only a few times. The CDR3 protein is CATSDTGTALIYGYTF. The CDR3 DNA sequence: TGTGCCACCAGTGATACGGGGACAGCTCTCATCTATGGCTACACCTTC. This rearrangement joins TRBV24-1 to TRBJ1-2, with 7 bases fitting TRBD1. The V gene end was trimmed by 3 bases and the J gene end by 4 bases; junction bases not matched to a gene: 10. There are 16 residues in the CDR3. Per the germline V gene, CDR1 is KGHDR and CDR2 is SFDVKD.

The J gene is TRBJ1-2, the V gene TRBV7-2; 9 bases agree with TRBD1. The CDR3 length is 16 residues. V lost 0 bases and J lost 4; bases outside the gene matches: 6. Per the germline V gene, CDR1 is SGHTA and CDR2 is FQGNSA. This chain's CDR3 is CASSLALRDRVYGYTF. In DNA, the CDR3 is TGTGCCAGCAGCTTAGCCCTCCGGGACAGGGTCTATGGCTACACCTTC.

The chain links TRBV28 to TRBJ1-1; D possibly corresponds to TRBD1 (6 bases). The ends were cut back, 6 bases at V and 4 bases at J, with 21 bases in the middle. Looked up from germline, CDR1 is MDHEN and CDR2 is SYDVKM. This CDR3 is 16 amino acids long. CDR3 nucleotide sequence: TGTGCCAGCAGCCTCCCCCCGGGGCAGGGGACCACTGAAGCTTTCTTT. It is translated as CASSLPPGQGTTEAFF. The full variable domain, rest sourced from reference TRBV28 and TRBJ1-1, is DVKVTQSSRYLVKRTGEKVFLECVQDMDHENMFWYRQDPGLGLRLIYFSYDVKMKEKGDIPEGYSVSREKKERFSLILESASTNQTSMYLCASSLPPGQGTTEAFFGQGTRLTVV.